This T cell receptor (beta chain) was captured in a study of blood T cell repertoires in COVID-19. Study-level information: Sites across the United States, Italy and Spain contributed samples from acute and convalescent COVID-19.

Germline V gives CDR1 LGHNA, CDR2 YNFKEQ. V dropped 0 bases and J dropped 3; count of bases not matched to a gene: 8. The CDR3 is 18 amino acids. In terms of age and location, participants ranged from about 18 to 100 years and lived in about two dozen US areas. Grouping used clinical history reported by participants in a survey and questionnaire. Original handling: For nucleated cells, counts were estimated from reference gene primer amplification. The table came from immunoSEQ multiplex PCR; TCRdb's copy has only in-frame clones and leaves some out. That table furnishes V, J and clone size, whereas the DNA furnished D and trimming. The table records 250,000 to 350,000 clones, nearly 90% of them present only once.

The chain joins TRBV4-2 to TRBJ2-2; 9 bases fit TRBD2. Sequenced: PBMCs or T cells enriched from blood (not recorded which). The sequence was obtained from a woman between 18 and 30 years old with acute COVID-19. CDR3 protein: CASSQDGTSRTYTGELFF. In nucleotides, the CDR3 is TGTGCCAGCAGCCAAGACGGGACTAGCCGAACTTACACCGGGGAGCTGTTTTTT.